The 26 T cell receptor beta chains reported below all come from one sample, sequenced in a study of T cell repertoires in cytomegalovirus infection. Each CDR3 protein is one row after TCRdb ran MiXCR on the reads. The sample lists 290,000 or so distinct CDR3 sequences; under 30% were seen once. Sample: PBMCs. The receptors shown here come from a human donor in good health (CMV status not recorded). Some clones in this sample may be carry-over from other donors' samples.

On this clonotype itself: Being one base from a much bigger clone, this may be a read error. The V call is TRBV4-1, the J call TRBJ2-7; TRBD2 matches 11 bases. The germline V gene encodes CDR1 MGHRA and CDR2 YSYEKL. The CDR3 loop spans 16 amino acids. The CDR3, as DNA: TGTGCCAGCAGCCACACTAGCGGGAGTTCGAGTTACGAGCAGTACTTC. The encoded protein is CASSHTSGSSSYEQYF.

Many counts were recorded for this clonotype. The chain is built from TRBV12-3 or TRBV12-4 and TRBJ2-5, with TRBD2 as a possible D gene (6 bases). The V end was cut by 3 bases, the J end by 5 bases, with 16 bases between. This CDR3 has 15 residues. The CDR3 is CASSLEGRGGETQYF. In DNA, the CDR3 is TGTGCCAGCAGTTTGGAGGGGCGGGGCGGGGAGACCCAGTACTTC.

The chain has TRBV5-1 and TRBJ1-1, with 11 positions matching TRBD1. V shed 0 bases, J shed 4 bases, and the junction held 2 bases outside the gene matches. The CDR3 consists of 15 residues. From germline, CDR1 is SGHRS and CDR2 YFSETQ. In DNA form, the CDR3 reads TGCGCCAGCAGCTTGGAGGGGACAGGGGGCACTGAAGCTTTCTTT. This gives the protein CASSLEGTGGTEAFF.

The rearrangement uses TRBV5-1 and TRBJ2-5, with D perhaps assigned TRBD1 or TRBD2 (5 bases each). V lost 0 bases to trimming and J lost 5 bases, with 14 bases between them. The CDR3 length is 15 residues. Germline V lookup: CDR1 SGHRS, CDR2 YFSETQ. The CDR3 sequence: CASSLVGTEGETQYF. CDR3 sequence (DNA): TGCGCCAGCAGCTTGGTTGGGACCGAGGGGGAGACCCAGTACTTC.

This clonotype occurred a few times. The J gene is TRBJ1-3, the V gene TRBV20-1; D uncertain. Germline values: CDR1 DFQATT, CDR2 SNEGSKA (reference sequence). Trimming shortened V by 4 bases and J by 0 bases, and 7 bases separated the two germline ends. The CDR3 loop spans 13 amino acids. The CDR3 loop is CSAKRDSGNTIYF. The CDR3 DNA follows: TGCAGTGCTAAGAGAGACTCTGGAAACACCATATATTTT.

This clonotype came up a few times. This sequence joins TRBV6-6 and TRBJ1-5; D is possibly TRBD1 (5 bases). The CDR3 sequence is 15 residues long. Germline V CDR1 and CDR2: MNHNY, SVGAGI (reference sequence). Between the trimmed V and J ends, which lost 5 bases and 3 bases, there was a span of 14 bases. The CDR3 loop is CASSDPTEINQPQHF. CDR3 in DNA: TGTGCCAGCAGTGACCCGACAGAAATCAATCAGCCCCAGCATTTT.

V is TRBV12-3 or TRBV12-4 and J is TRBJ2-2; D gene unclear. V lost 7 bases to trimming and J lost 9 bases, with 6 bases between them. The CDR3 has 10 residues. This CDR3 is CASMERELFF. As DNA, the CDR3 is TGTGCCAGCATGGAAAGGGAGCTGTTTTTT.

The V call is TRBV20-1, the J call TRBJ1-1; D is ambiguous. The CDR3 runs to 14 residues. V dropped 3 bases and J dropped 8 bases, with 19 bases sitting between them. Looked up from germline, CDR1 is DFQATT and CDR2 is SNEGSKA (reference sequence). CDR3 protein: CSASVLRGKNEAFF. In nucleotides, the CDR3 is TGCAGTGCTAGTGTCTTAAGAGGGAAAAACGAAGCTTTCTTT.

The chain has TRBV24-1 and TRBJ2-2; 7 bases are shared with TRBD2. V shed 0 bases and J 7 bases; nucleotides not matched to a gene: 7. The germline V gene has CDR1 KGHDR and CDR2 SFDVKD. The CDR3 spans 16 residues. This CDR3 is CATSDLTGGYNGELFF. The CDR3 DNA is TGTGCCACCAGTGATTTGACGGGAGGTTATAACGGGGAGCTGTTTTTT.

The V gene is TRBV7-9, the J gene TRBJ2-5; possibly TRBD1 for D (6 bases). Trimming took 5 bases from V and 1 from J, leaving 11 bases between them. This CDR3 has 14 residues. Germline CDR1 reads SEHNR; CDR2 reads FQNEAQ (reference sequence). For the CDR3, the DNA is TGTGCCAGCAGCCCAGCAGGGGCCCAAGAGACCCAGTACTTC. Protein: CASSPAGAQETQYF.

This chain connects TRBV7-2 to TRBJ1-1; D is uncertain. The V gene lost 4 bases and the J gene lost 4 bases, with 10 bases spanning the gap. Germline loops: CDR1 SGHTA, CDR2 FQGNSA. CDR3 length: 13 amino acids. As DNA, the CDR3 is TGTGCCAGCAGCTCTGGTTGGGCCACTGAAGCTTTCTTT. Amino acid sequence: CASSSGWATEAFF.

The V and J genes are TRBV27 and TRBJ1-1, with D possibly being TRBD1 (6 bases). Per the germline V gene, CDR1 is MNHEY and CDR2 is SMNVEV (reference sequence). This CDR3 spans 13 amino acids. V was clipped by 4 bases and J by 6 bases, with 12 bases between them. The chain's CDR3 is CASSSTGHPEAFF. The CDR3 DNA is TGTGCCAGCAGTTCCACGGGACACCCTGAAGCTTTCTTT.

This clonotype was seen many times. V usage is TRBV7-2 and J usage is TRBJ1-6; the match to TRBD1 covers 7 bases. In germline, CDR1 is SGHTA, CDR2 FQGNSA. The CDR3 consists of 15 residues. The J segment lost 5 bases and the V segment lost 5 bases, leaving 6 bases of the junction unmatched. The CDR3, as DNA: TGTGCCAGCAGCCCCCGGACAGGAGATAATTCACCCCTCCACTTT. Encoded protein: CASSPRTGDNSPLHF.

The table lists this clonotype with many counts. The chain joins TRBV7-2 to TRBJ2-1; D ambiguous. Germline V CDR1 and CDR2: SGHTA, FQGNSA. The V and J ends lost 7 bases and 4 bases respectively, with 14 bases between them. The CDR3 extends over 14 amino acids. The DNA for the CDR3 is TGTGCCAGCACCCATGAGAAGAGGTACAATGAGCAGTTCTTC. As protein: CASTHEKRYNEQFF. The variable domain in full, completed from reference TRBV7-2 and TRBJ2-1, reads GAGVSQSPSNKVTEKGKDVELRCDPISGHTALYWYRQSLGQGLEFLIYFQGNSAPDKSGLPSDRFSAERTGGSVSTLTIQRTQQEDSAVYLCASTHEKRYNEQFFGPGTRLTVL.

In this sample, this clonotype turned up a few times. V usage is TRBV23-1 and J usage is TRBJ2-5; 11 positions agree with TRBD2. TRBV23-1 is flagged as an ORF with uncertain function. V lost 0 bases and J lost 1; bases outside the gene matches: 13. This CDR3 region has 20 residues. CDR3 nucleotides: TGCGCCAGCAGTCAATCGAGAAGGGCATCTAGCGGGGGGCCCCAAGAGACCCAGTACTTC. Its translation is CASSQSRRASSGGPQETQYF.

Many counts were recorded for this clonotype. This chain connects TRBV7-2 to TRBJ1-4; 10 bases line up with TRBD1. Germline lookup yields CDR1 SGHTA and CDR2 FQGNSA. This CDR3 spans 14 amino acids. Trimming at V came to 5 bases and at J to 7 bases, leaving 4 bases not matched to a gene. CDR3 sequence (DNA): TGTGCCAGCAGCAGGGACAGGGGAATTGAAAAACTGTTTTTT. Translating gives CASSRDRGIEKLFF.

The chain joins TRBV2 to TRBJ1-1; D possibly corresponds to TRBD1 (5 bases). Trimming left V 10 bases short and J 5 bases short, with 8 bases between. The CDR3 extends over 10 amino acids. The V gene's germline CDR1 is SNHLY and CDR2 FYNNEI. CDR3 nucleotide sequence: TGTGCCATTGGGGGGACTGAAGCTTTCTTT. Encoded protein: CAIGGTEAFF.

In DNA form, the CDR3 reads TGCAGCGCAGGGGGGAGCGGGAAACAGTACTTC. Residues: CSAGGSGKQYF. The genes are TRBV20-1 and TRBJ2-7; either TRBD1 or TRBD2 may supply D (7 bases each). The V gene's germline CDR1 is DFQATT and CDR2 SNEGSKA (reference sequence). CDR3 length equals 11 residues.

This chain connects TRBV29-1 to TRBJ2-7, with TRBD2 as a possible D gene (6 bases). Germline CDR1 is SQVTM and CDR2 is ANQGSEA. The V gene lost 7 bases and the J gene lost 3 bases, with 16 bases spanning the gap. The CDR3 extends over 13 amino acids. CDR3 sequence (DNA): TGCAGCGGGGGAGGTGCGGGAAACTACGAGCAGTACTTC. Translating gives CSGGGAGNYEQYF.

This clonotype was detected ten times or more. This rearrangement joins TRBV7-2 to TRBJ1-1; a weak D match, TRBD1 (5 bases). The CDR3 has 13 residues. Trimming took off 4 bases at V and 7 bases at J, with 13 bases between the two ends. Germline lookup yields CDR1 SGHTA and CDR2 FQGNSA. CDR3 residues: CASSYDSALEAFF. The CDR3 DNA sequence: TGTGCCAGCAGCTACGACAGTGCCCTTGAAGCTTTCTTT.

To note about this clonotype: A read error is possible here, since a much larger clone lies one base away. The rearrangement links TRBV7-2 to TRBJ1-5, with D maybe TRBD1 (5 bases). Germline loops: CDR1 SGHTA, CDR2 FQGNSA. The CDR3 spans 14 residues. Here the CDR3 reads CACSLVGEGQPQHF. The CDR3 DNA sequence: TGTGCCTGCAGCTTAGTAGGGGAGGGTCAGCCCCAGCATTTT.

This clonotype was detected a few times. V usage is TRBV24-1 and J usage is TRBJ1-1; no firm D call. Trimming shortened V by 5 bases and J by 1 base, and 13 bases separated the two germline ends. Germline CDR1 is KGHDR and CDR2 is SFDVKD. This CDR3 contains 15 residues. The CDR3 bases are TGTGCCACCAGTGCTGGGCAGGCGAAGAACACTGAAGCTTTCTTT. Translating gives CATSAGQAKNTEAFF.

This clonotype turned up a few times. CDR3 region: CASSLAPGRVTEAFF. The CDR3 DNA follows: TGTGCCAGCAGCTTAGCGCCAGGGCGAGTCACTGAAGCTTTCTTT. The rearrangement uses TRBV7-8 and TRBJ1-1; D possibly corresponds to TRBD1 (5 bases). The CDR3 is 15 amino acids. Germline V gene lookup returns CDR1 SGHVS and CDR2 FQNEAQ. V lost 0 bases, J lost 4 bases, and 12 bases lay in between.

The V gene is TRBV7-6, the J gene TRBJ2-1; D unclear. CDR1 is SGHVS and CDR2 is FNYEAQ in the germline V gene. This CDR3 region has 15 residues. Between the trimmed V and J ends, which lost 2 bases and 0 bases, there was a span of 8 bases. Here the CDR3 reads CASSLFQPSYNEQFF. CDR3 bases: TGTGCCAGCAGCTTATTTCAACCCTCCTACAATGAGCAGTTCTTC. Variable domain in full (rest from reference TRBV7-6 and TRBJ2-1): GAGVSQSPRYKVTKRGQDVALRCDPISGHVSLYWYRQALGQGPEFLTYFNYEAQQDKSGLPNDRFSAERPEGSISTLTIQRTEQRDSAMYRCASSLFQPSYNEQFFGPGTRLTVL.

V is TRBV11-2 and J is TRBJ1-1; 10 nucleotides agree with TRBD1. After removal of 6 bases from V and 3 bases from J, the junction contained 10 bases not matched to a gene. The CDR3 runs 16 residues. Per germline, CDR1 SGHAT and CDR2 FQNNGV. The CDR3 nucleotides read TGTGCCAGCAGTCAAACGGGACAGGGGATATACACTGAAGCTTTCTTT. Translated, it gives CASSQTGQGIYTEAFF.

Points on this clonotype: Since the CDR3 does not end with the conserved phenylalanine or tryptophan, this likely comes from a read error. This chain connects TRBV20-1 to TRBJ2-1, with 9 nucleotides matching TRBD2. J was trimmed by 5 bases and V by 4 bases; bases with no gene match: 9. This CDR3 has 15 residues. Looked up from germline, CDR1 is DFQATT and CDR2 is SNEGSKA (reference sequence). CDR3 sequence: CSATDLSGGHNEQFS. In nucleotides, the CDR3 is TGCAGTGCTACCGACCTTAGCGGGGGCCACAATGAGCAGTTCTCC.